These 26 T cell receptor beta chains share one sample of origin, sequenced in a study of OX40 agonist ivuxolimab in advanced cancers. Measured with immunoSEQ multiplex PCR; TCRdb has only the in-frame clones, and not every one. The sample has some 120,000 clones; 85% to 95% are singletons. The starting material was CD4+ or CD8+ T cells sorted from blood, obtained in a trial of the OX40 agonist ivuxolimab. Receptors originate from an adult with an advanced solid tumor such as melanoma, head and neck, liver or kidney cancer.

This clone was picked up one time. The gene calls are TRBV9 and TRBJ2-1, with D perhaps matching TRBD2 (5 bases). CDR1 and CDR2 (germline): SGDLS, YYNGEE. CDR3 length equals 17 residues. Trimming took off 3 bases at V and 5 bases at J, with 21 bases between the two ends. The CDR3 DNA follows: TGTGCCAGCAGCGGACCAGGCCCGAGGGATAGTAACAATGAGCAGTTCTTC. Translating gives CASSGPGPRDSNNEQFF. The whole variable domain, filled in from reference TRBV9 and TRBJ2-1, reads DSGVTQTPKHLITATGQRVTLRCSPRSGDLSVYWYQQSLDQGLQFLIQYYNGEERAKGNILERFSAQQFPDLHSELNLSSLELGDSALYFCASSGPGPRDSNNEQFFGPGTRLTVL.

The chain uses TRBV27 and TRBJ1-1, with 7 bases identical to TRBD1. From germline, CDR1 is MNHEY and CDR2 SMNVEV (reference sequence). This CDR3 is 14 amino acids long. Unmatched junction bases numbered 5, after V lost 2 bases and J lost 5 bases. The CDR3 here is CASSLSSGGTEAFF. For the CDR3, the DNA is TGTGCCAGCAGTTTAAGTTCAGGGGGTACTGAAGCTTTCTTT.

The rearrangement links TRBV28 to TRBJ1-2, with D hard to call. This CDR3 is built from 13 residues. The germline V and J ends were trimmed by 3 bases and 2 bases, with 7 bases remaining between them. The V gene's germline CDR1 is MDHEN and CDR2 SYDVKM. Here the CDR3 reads CASSFPNNYGYTF. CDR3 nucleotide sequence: TGTGCCAGCAGTTTCCCCAACAACTATGGCTACACCTTC.

The CDR3 is CASSSEGGGNIQYF. As DNA, the CDR3 is TGTGCCAGCAGCTCGGAGGGGGGCGGCAACATTCAGTACTTC. The rearrangement joins TRBV5-4 to TRBJ2-4; D assignment may be TRBD1 or TRBD2 (6 bases each). This CDR3 spans 14 amino acids. Germline assignment: CDR1 SGHNT and CDR2 YYREEE (reference sequence). V was shortened by 3 bases and J by 7 bases, with 14 bases between the two germline ends.

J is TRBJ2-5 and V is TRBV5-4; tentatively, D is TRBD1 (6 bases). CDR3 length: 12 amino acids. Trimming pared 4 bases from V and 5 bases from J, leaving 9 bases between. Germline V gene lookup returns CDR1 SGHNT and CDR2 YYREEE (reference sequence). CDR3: CASSVTGETQYF. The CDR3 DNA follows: TGTGCCAGCAGCGTTACAGGGGAGACCCAGTACTTC.

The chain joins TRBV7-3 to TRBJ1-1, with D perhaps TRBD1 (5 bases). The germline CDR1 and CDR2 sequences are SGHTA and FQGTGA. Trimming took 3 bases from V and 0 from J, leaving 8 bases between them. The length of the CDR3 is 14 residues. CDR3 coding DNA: TGTGCCAGCAGCTTCGACAGTATGAACACTGAAGCTTTCTTT. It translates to CASSFDSMNTEAFF.

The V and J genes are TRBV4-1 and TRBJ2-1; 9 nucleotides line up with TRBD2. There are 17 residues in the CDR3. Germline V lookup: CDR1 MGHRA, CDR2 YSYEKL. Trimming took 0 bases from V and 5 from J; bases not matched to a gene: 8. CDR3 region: CASSQDFGTSFNNEQFF. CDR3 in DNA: TGCGCCAGCAGCCAAGATTTTGGGACTAGCTTCAACAATGAGCAGTTCTTC.

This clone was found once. CDR3 in DNA: TGTGCCTGGAGCCGACAGGGATTAAACTATGGCTACACCTTC. This translates into CAWSRQGLNYGYTF. The chain is built from TRBV30 and TRBJ1-2; 7 bases are shared with TRBD1. Germline V gene sequence: CDR1 GTSNPN, CDR2 SVGIG (reference sequence). V shed 3 bases and J 2 bases; nucleotides not matched to a gene: 6. The CDR3 has 14 residues.

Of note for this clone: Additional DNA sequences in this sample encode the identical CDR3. CDR3 in DNA: TGTGCCAGCTCACCGCAAGAGACCCAGTACTTC. Its translation: CASSPQETQYF. The chain combines TRBV18 with TRBJ2-5; D remains ambiguous. V lost 3 bases and J lost 2, with 1 base in between. Germline CDR1 KGHSH, CDR2 LQKENI. This CDR3 is built from 11 residues.

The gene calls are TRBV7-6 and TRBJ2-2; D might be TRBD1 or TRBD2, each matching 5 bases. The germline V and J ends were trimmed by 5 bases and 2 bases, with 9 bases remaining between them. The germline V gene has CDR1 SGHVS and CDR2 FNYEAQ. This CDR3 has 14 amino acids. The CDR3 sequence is CASSRDGNTGELFF. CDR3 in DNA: TGTGCCAGCAGCCGGGACGGTAACACCGGGGAGCTGTTTTTT.

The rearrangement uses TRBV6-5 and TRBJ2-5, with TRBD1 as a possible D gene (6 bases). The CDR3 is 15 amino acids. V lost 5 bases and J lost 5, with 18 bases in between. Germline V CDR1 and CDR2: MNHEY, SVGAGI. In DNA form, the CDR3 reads TGTGCCAGCAGTCGACAGGTCGTGGGGGAGGAGACCCAGTACTTC. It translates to CASSRQVVGEETQYF.

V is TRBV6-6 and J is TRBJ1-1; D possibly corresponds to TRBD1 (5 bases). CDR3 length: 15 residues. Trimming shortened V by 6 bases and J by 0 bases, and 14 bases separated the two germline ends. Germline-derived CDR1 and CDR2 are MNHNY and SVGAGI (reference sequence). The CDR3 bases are TGTGCCAGCAGACTAGGACAATTTATGAACACTGAAGCTTTCTTT. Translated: CASRLGQFMNTEAFF.

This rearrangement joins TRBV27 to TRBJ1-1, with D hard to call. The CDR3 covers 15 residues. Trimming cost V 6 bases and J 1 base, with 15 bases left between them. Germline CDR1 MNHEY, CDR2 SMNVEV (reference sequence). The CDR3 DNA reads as TGTGCCAGCAGCGAAGCACAGTACCGGAACACTGAAGCTTTCTTT. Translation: CASSEAQYRNTEAFF.

CDR3 sequence reads: CAISETSGSVQETQYF. The CDR3 DNA is TGTGCCATCAGTGAGACTAGCGGGAGTGTGCAAGAGACCCAGTACTTC. The chain carries TRBV10-3 and TRBJ2-5, with TRBD2 matching over 11 bases. The CDR3 contains 16 residues. With 2 bases clipped from V and 2 bases from J, the junction kept 4 bases outside the gene matches. Per the germline V gene, CDR1 is ENHRY and CDR2 is SYGVKD.

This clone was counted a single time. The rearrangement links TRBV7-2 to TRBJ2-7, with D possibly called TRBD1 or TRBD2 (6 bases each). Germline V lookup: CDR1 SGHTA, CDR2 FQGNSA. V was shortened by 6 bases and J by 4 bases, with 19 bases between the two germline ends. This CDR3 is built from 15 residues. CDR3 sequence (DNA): TGTGCCAGCAGTTTTAGAGGGGGGCAGCCTTACGAGCAGTACTTC. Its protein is CASSFRGGQPYEQYF.

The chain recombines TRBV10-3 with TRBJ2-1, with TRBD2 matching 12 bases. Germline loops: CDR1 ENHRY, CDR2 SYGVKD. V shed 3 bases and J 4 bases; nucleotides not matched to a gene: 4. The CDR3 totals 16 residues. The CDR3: CAISDPGTSGYNEQFF. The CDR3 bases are TGTGCCATCAGTGACCCCGGGACTAGCGGGTACAATGAGCAGTTCTTC.

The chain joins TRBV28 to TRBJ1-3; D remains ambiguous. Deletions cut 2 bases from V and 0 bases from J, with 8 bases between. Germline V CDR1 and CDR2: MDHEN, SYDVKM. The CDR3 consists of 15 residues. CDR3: CASSLDAVSGNTIYF. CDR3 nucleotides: TGTGCCAGCAGTTTAGACGCGGTCTCTGGAAACACCATATATTTT.

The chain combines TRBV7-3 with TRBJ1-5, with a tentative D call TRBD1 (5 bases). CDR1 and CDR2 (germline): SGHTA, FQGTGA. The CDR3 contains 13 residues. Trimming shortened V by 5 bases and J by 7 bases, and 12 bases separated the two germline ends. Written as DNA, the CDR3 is TGTGCCAGCAGCGGCACAGGAGGCCAGCCCCAGCATTTT. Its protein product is CASSGTGGQPQHF.

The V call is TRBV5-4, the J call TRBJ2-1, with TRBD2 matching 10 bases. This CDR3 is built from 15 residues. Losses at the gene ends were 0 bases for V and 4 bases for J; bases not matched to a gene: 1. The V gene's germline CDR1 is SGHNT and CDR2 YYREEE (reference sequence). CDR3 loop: CASSLGTSGYNEQFF. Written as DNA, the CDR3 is TGTGCCAGCAGCTTGGGGACTAGCGGTTACAATGAGCAGTTCTTC.

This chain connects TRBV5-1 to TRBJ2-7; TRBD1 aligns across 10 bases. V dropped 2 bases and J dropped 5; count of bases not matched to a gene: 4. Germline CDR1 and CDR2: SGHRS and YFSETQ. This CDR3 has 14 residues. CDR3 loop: CASSFGQGVNEQYF. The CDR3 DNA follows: TGCGCCAGCAGCTTCGGACAGGGGGTCAACGAGCAGTACTTC.

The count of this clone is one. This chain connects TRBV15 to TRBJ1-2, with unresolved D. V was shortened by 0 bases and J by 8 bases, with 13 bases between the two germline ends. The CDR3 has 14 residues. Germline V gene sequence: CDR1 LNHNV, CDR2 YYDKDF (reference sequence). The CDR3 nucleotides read TGTGCCACCAGCAGAGAGGTGGGATTTTACGGCTACACCTTC. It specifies CATSREVGFYGYTF.

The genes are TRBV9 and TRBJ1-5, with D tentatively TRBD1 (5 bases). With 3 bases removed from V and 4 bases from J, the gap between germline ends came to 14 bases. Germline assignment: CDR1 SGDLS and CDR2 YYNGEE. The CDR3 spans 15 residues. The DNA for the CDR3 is TGTGCCAGCAGCGCAGGGATGACGGGGAATCAGCCCCAGCATTTT. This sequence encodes CASSAGMTGNQPQHF.

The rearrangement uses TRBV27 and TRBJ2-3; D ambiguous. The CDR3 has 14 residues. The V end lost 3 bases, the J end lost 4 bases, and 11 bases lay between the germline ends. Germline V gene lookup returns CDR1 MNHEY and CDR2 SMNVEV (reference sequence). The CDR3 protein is CASSLGQRSDTQYF. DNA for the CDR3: TGTGCCAGCAGTTTGGGCCAAAGATCAGATACGCAGTATTTT.

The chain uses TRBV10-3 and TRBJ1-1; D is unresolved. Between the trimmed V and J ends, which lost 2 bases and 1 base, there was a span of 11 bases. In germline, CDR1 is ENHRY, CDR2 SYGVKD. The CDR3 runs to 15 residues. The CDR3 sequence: CAISEPRASNTEAFF. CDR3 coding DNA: TGTGCCATCAGTGAGCCTCGGGCCTCGAACACTGAAGCTTTCTTT.

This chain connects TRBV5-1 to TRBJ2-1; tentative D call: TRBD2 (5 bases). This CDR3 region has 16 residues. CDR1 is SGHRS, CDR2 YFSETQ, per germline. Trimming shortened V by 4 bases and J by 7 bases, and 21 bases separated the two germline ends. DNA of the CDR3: TGCGCCAGCAGCGTCTCCGGGTCCCTTGGACTGAATGAGCAGTTCTTC. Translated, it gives CASSVSGSLGLNEQFF.

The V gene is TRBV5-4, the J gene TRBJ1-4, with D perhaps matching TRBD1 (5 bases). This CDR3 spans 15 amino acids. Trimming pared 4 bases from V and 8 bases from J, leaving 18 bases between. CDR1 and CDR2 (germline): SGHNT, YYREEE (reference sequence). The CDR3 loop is CASSLGYGGEEKLFF. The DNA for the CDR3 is TGTGCCAGCAGCCTGGGGTACGGGGGGGAGGAAAAACTGTTTTTT.